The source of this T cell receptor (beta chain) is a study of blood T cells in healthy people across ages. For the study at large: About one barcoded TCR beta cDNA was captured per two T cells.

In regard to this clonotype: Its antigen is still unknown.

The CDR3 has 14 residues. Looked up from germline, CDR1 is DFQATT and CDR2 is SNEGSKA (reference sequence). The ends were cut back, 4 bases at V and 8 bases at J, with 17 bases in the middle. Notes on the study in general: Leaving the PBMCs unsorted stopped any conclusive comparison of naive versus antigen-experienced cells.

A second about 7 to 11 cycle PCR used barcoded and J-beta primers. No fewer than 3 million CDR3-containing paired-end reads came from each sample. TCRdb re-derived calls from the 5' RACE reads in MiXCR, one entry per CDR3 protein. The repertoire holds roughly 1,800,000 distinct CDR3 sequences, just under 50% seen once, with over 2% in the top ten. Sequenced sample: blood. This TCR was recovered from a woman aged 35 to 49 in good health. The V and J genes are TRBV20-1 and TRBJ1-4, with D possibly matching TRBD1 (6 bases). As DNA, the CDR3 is TGCAGTGCTACTAAGCCGGGGGCGGGAGAAAAACTGTTTTTT. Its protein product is CSATKPGAGEKLFF.